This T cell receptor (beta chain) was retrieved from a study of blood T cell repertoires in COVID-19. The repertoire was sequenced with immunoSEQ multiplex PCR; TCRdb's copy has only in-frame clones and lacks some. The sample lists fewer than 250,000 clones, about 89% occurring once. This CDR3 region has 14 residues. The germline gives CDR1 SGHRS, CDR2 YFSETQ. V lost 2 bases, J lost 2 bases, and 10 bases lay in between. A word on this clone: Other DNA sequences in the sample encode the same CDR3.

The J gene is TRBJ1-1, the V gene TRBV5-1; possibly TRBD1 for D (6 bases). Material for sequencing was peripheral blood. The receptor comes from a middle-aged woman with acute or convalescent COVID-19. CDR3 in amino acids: CASSLQGGNTEAFF. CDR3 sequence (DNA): TGCGCCAGCAGCTTACAGGGCGGTAACACTGAAGCTTTCTTT.